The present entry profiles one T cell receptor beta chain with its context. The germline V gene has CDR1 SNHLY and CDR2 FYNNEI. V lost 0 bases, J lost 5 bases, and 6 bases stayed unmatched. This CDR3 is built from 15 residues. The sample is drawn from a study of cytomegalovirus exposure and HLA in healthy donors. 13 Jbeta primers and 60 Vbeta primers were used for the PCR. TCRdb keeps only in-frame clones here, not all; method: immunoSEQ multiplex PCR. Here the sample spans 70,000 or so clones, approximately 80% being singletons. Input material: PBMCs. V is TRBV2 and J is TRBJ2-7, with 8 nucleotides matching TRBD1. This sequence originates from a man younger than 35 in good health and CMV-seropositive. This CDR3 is CASSEAGQGRDEQYF. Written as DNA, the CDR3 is TGTGCCAGCAGTGAAGCTGGACAGGGTCGGGACGAGCAGTACTTC.